Included here is one T cell receptor (beta chain) sequence, with context. V was cut by 7 bases and J by 6 bases, with 19 bases left in between. The CDR3 is 15 amino acids. Germline CDR1 MDHEN, CDR2 SYDVKM. The data derive from a study of OX40 agonist ivuxolimab in advanced cancers. Clones were sequenced by immunoSEQ multiplex PCR, and TCRdb holds only the in-frame ones, with some missing. This table has roughly 80,000 clones, 85% appearing once. The sequence was collected from an adult with an advanced solid tumor such as melanoma, head and neck, liver or kidney cancer. The gene calls are TRBV28 and TRBJ1-5; the D gene is possibly TRBD1 (6 bases). The material was CD4+ or CD8+ T cells sorted from blood, obtained in a trial of the OX40 agonist ivuxolimab. CDR3 region: CASIPNSGASQPQHF. The CDR3 bases are TGTGCCAGCATCCCTAATTCGGGGGCGAGTCAGCCCCAGCATTTT. Full variable domain (remainder filled in from reference TRBV28 and TRBJ1-5): DVKVTQSSRYLVKRTGEKVFLECVQDMDHENMFWYRQDPGLGLRLIYFSYDVKMKEKGDIPEGYSVSREKKERFSLILESASTNQTSMYLCASIPNSGASQPQHFGDGTRLSIL.